This T cell receptor beta chain was profiled in a study of blood T cell repertoires in COVID-19. Study as a whole: Samples representing acute and convalescent COVID-19 were sourced from the United States, Italy and Spain. From T cells, B-cell-depleted T cells, or PBMCs came the material, which was cDNA or gDNA.

How the authors handled the data: Cell counts per sample came from amplifying reference gene primers. TCRdb's table, derived via immunoSEQ multiplex PCR, lists solely in-frame clones and lacks some. V and J calls and clone size are as listed in that table; D and trimming were resolved from the DNA. The sample has some 230,000 clones, roughly 85% seen once. From germline, CDR1 is LNHDA and CDR2 SQIVND (reference sequence). J gave up 2 bases and V 4 bases, and 5 bases lay outside the gene matches. This CDR3 contains 15 residues. V and J are TRBV19 and TRBJ1-1; 9 positions agree with TRBD1. The sequence came from a man aged 45-65 years who had recovered from COVID-19. Source material: peripheral blood. The chain's CDR3 is CASSRGTGKNTEAFF. CDR3 sequence (DNA): TGTGCCAGTAGTAGAGGGACAGGGAAAAACACTGAAGCTTTCTTT.